The source of this TCR beta chain is a study of T cell responses to AZD1222 COVID-19 vaccine. Some clones are missing from TCRdb's copy, which holds only in-frame ones; the method was immunoSEQ multiplex PCR. The sample holds roughly 100,000 clones, 85% to 90% seen once. A note on this clone: Its matching antigen is unknown.

Regarding the study as a whole: Females made up more of the donors, who were largely white British, and clonal diversity may have come out too low.

V was clipped by 6 bases and J by 5 bases; unmatched bases: 4. CDR1 is WNHNN, CDR2 SYGVQD, per germline (reference sequence). The CDR3 contains 14 residues. Second-dose groups at about 4 or about 12 weeks were pooled. Specimen: peripheral blood, collected 28 days after the second AZD1222 dose. The rearrangement uses TRBV10-1 and TRBJ1-6; 7 bases agree with TRBD1. This TCR derives from an adult who received the AZD1222 COVID-19 vaccine. The CDR3 region has the DNA TGCGCCAGCAGCGAGGGACAGAATAATTCACCCCTCCACTTT. This encodes CASSEGQNNSPLHF.